The rows below give T cell receptor beta chains drawn from one sample of a study of CD8 T cells in ankylosing spondylitis. Each CDR3 protein gets one entry after TCRdb re-called the 5' RACE reads with MiXCR. This sample has some 700,000 distinct CDR3 sequences, with roughly 19% found just once. Sequencing used blood, either unsorted or a sorted T cell fraction (not recorded which). These receptors all come from a male donor with ankylosing spondylitis. Both conserved end residues are part of each CDR3. D genes are given only for firm matches. Clone size is shown for a subset of rows, as once, few, many or a class of expanded clone.

few	TRBV19	.	TRBJ1-6	TGTGCCAGTAGTCCAACAGGGATGAATTCACCCCTCCACTTT	CASSPTGMNSPLHF
.	TRBV6-1	.	TRBJ2-1	TGTGCCAGCACCTACGCGCTGGGTCTTTACAATGAGCAGTTCTTC	CASTYALGLYNEQFF
few	TRBV3-1	.	TRBJ2-3	TGTGCCAGCAGCACGTCCCTAGCGACGGATACGCAGTATTTT	CASSTSLATDTQYF
few	TRBV12-3/TRBV12-4	TRBD1	TRBJ1-1	TGTGCCAGCAGTTTAGCGCGCGACAGGGTGGTAGCTTTCTTT	CASSLARDRVVAFF
few	TRBV11-2	.	TRBJ2-1	TGTGCCAGCAGCCACCTAGGAGGTGAGCAGTTCTTC	CASSHLGGEQFF
few	TRBV11-2	.	TRBJ2-1	TGTGCCAGCAGCTTAGTCGGTAAAGGAAATGAGCAGTTCTTC	CASSLVGKGNEQFF
few	TRBV15	.	TRBJ1-2	TGTGCCACCAGCAGAGATAAGCCGGGCGGAAACTATGGCTACACCTTC	CATSRDKPGGNYGYTF
.	TRBV20-1	TRBD2	TRBJ2-1	TGCAGTGCTAGAGATCCCGGGACTAGCGGGAATGAGCAGTTCTTC	CSARDPGTSGNEQFF
.	TRBV7-9	TRBD2	TRBJ2-2	TGTGCCAGCAGCCCTATAGGACTAGCGGCCAACACCGGGGAGCTGGTTTTT	CASSPIGLAANTGELVF
few	TRBV18	.	TRBJ2-7	TGTGCCAGCTCACCCGCCTCAGGGGCTGACGAGCAGTACTTC	CASSPASGADEQYF
.	TRBV5-6	TRBD2	TRBJ2-3	TGTGCCAGCAGCTTGTGGGCTAGCGGGATCACAGATACGCAGTATTTT	CASSLWASGITDTQYF
.	TRBV5-1	.	TRBJ1-1	TGCGCCAGCAGCCTTTACCCGACAAAGGCAGTGGGCACTGAAGCTTTCTTT	CASSLYPTKAVGTEAFF
.	TRBV5-1	TRBD1	TRBJ1-1	TGCGCCAGCAGCTTAAAGGGGGCGAATACTGAAGCTTTCTTT	CASSLKGANTEAFF
few	TRBV7-8	.	TRBJ2-3	TGTGCCAGCAGCTTAGGTGTTTTAGGCTTCACAGATACGCAGTATTTT	CASSLGVLGFTDTQYF
few	TRBV12-3/TRBV12-4	.	TRBJ1-1	TGTGCCAGCAGTCCCGTGGGAAGGAACACTGAAGCTTTCTTT	CASSPVGRNTEAFF
.	TRBV29-1	.	TRBJ1-2	TGCAGCGTTGCGGCAGGGAGTAACTATGGCTACACCTTC	CSVAAGSNYGYTF
.	TRBV13	TRBD1	TRBJ2-7	TGTGCCAGCAGCACGGACAGGGGCAACGAGCAGTACTTC	CASSTDRGNEQYF
many	TRBV12-3/TRBV12-4	.	TRBJ2-1	TGTGCCAGCAGTTTGCGGCAGGGCTCCTACAATGAGCAGTTCTTC	CASSLRQGSYNEQFF
few	TRBV19	TRBD2	TRBJ2-1	TGTGCCAGTAGTAGACTAGCGGGAGACCTCTCCTACAATGAGCAGTTCTTC	CASSRLAGDLSYNEQFF
.	TRBV7-9	TRBD1	TRBJ2-3	TGTGCCAGCAGCTTAGGACAGGGGGCAACAGATACGCAGTATTTT	CASSLGQGATDTQYF
.	TRBV7-2	.	TRBJ2-7	TGTGCCAGCAGCTTGGAGGACGGTCCTTCCTCCTACGAGCAGTACTTC	CASSLEDGPSSYEQYF
few	TRBV11-2	TRBD2	TRBJ2-1	TGTGCCAGCAGCTTAGATGGAGCGGGAGGCCCCTACAATGAGCAGTTCTTC	CASSLDGAGGPYNEQFF
.	TRBV7-9	.	TRBJ2-1	TGTGCCAGCAGCTCCGCCGGGCCTTCCTACAATGAGCAGTTCTTC	CASSSAGPSYNEQFF
.	TRBV11-2	.	TRBJ1-6	TGTGCCAGCAGCTTAGACTCAGGGAAGGGTCGAACCCTCCACTTT	CASSLDSGKGRTLHF
.	TRBV5-1	TRBD1	TRBJ1-2	TGCGCCAGCAGCAAAACGGACAGGTATTATGGCTACACCTTC	CASSKTDRYYGYTF
few	TRBV30	TRBD1	TRBJ1-5	TGTGCCTGGAGCCAAACAGGGGGCAATCAGCCCCAGCATTTT	CAWSQTGGNQPQHF